This T cell receptor (beta chain) stems from a study of cytomegalovirus exposure and HLA in healthy donors. Study details: The early release's HLA-typed donors yielded about 85 million unique TCRs. General study findings and limits: Later on, a genetic analysis was performed. It linked a missense variant in DCLRE1C with V- and J-gene trimming of TCR beta. Listed as cytomegalovirus-associated were roughly 180 TCR beta chains.

Comment on this clone: The antigen is undetermined.

Primers: 60 Vbeta forward and 13 Jbeta reverse. Repertoires were generated with immunoSEQ multiplex PCR, while TCRdb's copy carries only in-frame clones and drops some. The sample records approximately 100,000 clones, 65% to 85% being singletons. Germline CDR1 is LNHDA and CDR2 is SQIVND (reference sequence). This CDR3 spans 16 amino acids. Trimming took 5 bases from V and 7 from J; bases not matched to a gene: 14. This receptor was taken from a woman in her thirties or forties in good health and CMV-seronegative. The sample was PBMCs. The rearrangement joins TRBV19 to TRBJ2-1, with 7 bases that match TRBD1. CDR3 sequence (DNA): TGTGCCAGTAGTGCCGAGACAGGGTGGGTGAGGAATGAGCAGTTCTTC. It yields the protein CASSAETGWVRNEQFF.